This entry features one TCR beta chain sequence. The antigen is not known. Trimming shortened V by 1 base and J by 4 bases, and 19 bases separated the two germline ends. From germline, CDR1 is GTSNPN and CDR2 SVGIG (reference sequence). There are 17 residues in the CDR3. The sample belongs to a study of cytomegalovirus exposure and HLA in healthy donors. Study-wide points: Roughly uniform sequencing depth across donors was assumed, possibly incorrectly. In a later analysis, the majority of CMV-associated beta chains seemingly showed HLA restriction. Another analysis was done later, and it associated 15,000 to 20,000 TCR beta sequences with HLA alleles at 0.05 false discovery rate.

PCR was performed using 60 Vbeta and 13 Jbeta primers. Per the authors' pipeline: The count from a later analysis was about 80 million unique TCR beta chains, around 11 million of them shared. The assay was immunoSEQ multiplex PCR, and TCRdb's table has in-frame clones only and misses some. Clonal size and the V and J genes are those of that table, whereas D and trimming came from the DNA. This table has approximately 130,000 clones, around 83% appearing once. Sequences were obtained from PBMCs. The chain has TRBV30 and TRBJ1-4; D gene ambiguous. The sequence derives from a woman aged 25-40 years in good health and CMV-seropositive. The chain's CDR3 is CAWSEMGRGLRNEKLFF. The CDR3 DNA reads TGTGCCTGGAGTGAGATGGGGAGAGGACTGCGTAATGAAAAACTGTTTTTT.